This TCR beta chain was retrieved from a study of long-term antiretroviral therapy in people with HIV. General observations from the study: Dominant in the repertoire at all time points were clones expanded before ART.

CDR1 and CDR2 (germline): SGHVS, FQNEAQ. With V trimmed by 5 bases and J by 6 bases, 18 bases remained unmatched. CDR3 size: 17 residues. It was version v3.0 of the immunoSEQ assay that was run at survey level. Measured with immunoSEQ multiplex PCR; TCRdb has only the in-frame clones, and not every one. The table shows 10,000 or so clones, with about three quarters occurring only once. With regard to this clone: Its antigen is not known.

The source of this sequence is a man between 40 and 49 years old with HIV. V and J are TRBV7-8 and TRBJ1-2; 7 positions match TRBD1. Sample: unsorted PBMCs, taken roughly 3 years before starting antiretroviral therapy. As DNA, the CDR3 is TGTGCCAGCAGCCCGAACAGGGGATTTTCATTCTCCGATGGCTACACCTTC. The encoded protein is CASSPNRGFSFSDGYTF.